This T cell receptor beta chain was identified in a study of T cells in Graves' hyperthyroidism and ophthalmopathy. In its sample, this clonotype was seen many times. This CDR3 region has 16 residues. Germline V gene lookup returns CDR1 KGHSH and CDR2 LQKENI. The ends were cut back, 6 bases at V and 4 bases at J, with 21 bases in the middle. TCR beta CDR3 regions were amplified from RNA transcripts. First-round RT-PCR with HTBI primers amplified the TCR CDR3 region. TCRdb analysed the multiplex PCR reads with MiXCR anew, one entry per CDR3 protein. The table lists hundreds of thousands of distinct CDR3 sequences, around 15% of them singletons.

V is TRBV18 and J is TRBJ1-1; D not certain. The receptor was isolated from a woman between 35 and 50 years old with Graves' ophthalmopathy. Sequencing used blood. The CDR3 here is CASSSGSSLEGTEAFF. DNA of the CDR3: TGTGCCAGCTCTAGCGGAAGCTCACTCGAGGGCACTGAAGCTTTCTTT. The full variable domain, in which reference TRBV18 and TRBJ1-1 provide the parts outside the CDR3, is NAGVMQNPRHLVRRRGQEARLRCSPMKGHSHVYWYRQLPEEGLKFMVYLQKENIIDESGMPKERFSAEFPKEGPSILRIQQVVRGDSAAYFCASSSGSSLEGTEAFFGQGTRLTVV.